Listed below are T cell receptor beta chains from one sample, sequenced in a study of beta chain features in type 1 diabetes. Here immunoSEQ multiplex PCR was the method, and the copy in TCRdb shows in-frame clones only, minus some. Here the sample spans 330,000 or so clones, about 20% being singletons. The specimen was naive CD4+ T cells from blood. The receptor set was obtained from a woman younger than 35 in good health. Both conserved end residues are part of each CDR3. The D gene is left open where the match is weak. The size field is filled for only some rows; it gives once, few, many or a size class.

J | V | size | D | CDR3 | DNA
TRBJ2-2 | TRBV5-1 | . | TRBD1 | CASSLPTGRSGELFF | TGCGCCAGCAGCTTGCCGACAGGGAGATCCGGGGAGCTGTTTTTT
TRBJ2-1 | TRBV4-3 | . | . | CASSQDLGRGYNEQFF | TGCGCCAGCAGCCAAGATTTAGGGCGGGGATACAATGAGCAGTTCTTC
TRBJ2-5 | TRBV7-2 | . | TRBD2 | CASSQLLAGAGTQYF | TGTGCCAGCAGCCAGCTACTAGCGGGGGCAGGGACCCAGTACTTC
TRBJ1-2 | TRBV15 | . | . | CATSREQGGYGYTF | TGTGCCACCAGCAGAGAACAGGGTGGATATGGCTACACCTTC
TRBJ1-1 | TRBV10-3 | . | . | CAIGHTRQGTEAFF | TGTGCCATCGGGCACACTCGCCAGGGGACTGAAGCTTTCTTT
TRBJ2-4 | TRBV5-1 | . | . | CASSEDRAKNIQYF | TGCGCCAGCAGCGAAGACAGAGCCAAAAACATTCAGTACTTC
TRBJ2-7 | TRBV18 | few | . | CASSEGGFDSYEQYF | TGTGCCAGCTCCGAAGGAGGGTTTGACTCCTACGAGCAGTACTTC
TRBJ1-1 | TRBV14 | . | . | CASSQVGGGTEAFF | TGTGCCAGCAGCCAAGTTGGGGGCGGCACTGAAGCTTTCTTT
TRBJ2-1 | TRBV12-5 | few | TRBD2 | CASGFSGLAGVIRIF | TGTGCTAGTGGTTTCTCGGGACTAGCGGGAGTAATACGGATCTTC
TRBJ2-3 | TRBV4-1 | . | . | CASSSLEADTQYF | TGCGCCAGCAGCAGCCTAGAAGCGGATACGCAGTATTTT
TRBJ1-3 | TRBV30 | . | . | CAFKGAGNTIYF | TGTGCCTTCAAGGGAGCTGGAAACACCATATATTTT
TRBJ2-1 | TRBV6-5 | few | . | CASTGGQSLGEQFF | TGTGCCAGCACCGGAGGACAGTCTCTCGGTGAGCAGTTCTTC
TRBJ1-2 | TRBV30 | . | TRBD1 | CALGQGQYGYTF | TGTGCCCTGGGACAGGGGCAGTATGGCTACACCTTC
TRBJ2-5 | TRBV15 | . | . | CATSRDQQGPQYF | TGTGCCACCAGCAGAGATCAGCAGGGTCCGCAGTACTTC
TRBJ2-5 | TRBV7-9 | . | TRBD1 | CASSYGTGDAGETQYF | TGTGCCAGCAGTTATGGGACAGGGGACGCTGGCGAGACCCAGTACTTC
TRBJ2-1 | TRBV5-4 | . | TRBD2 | CASSTLFPLAGGDNEQFF | TGTGCCAGCAGCACCCTGTTCCCCCTAGCGGGAGGGGACAATGAGCAGTTCTTC
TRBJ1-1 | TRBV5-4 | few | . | CASSSPRRGGTEAFF | TGTGCCAGCAGCTCTCCGAGAAGGGGAGGCACTGAAGCTTTCTTT
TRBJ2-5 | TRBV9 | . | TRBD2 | CASSSSGAQETQYF | TGTGCCAGCAGCTCTAGCGGGGCCCAAGAGACCCAGTACTTC
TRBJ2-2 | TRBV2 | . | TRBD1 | CASTGQGYTGELFF | TGTGCCAGCACAGGACAGGGTTACACCGGGGAGCTGTTTTTT
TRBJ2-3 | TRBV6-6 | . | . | CASSPGSGRTDTQYF | TGTGCCAGCAGCCCCGGGAGTGGGAGGACAGATACGCAGTATTTT
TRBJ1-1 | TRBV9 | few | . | CASSVDILNTEAFF | TGTGCCAGCAGCGTGGACATTTTGAACACTGAAGCTTTCTTT
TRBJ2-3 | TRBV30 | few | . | CAWIPGLVPDTQYF | TGTGCCTGGATTCCCGGACTTGTTCCGGATACGCAGTATTTT
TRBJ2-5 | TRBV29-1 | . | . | CSVGRQGTEETQYF | TGCAGCGTTGGCCGTCAGGGCACAGAAGAGACCCAGTACTTC
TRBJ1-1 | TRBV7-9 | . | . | CASSRQLDTEAFF | TGTGCCAGCAGCCGACAACTCGACACTGAAGCTTTCTTT
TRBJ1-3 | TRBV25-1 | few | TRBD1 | CASTPGTVLGNTIYF | TGTGCCAGCACGCCCGGGACAGTTCTTGGAAACACCATATATTTT
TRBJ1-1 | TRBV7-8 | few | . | CASSSSRTQNTEAFF | TGTGCCAGCAGCTCCTCCCGAACACAGAACACTGAAGCTTTCTTT
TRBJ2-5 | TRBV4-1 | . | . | CASSHTVPQETQYF | TGCGCCAGCAGCCATACGGTACCCCAAGAGACCCAGTACTTC
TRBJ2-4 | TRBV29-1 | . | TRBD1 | CSVTPGQGGNIQYF | TGCAGCGTAACTCCGGGACAGGGCGGTAACATTCAGTACTTC
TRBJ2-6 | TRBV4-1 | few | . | CASSQLTRGGANVLTF | TGCGCCAGCAGCCAACTCACTAGAGGTGGGGCCAACGTCCTGACTTTC
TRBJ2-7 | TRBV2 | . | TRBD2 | CASRTSSGGEGEQYF | TGTGCCAGCAGGACATCTTCGGGTGGGGAGGGCGAGCAGTACTTC
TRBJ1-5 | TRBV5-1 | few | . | CASSLDGDSNQPQHF | TGCGCCAGCAGCTTGGACGGGGATAGCAATCAGCCCCAGCATTTT
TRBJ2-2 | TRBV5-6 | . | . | CASSLYLVGELFF | TGTGCCAGCAGCTTGTATCTCGTCGGGGAGCTGTTTTTT
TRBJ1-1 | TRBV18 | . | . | CASSLPGQGNTEAFF | TGTGCCAGCTCACTTCCCGGGCAGGGGAACACTGAAGCTTTCTTT
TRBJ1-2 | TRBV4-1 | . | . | CASSQPTVDRAGVF | TGCGCCAGCAGCCAACCAACGGTTGACCGGGCAGGGGTCTTC
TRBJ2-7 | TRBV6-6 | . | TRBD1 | CASSARQGAPYEQYF | TGTGCCAGCAGTGCACGACAGGGGGCCCCCTACGAGCAGTACTTC
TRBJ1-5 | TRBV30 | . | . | CAWNRESNQPQHF | TGTGCCTGGAACAGGGAGAGCAATCAGCCCCAGCATTTT
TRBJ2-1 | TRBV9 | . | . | CASSARGSSYNEQFF | TGTGCCAGCAGCGCACGGGGTAGCTCCTACAATGAGCAGTTCTTC
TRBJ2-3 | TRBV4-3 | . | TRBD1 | CASNRDRGSDTQYF | TGCGCCAGTAACCGGGACAGGGGGTCAGATACGCAGTATTTT
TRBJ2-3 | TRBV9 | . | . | CASSVRGQMGTDTQYF | TGTGCCAGCAGCGTTCGGGGTCAGATGGGCACAGATACGCAGTATTTT
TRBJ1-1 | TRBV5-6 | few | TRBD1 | CASSYMLGVVGQTNTEAFF | TGTGCCAGCAGCTACATGCTGGGGGTGGTGGGACAGACAAACACTGAAGCTTTCTTT
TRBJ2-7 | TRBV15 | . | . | CATSRESDEQYF | TGTGCCACCAGCAGAGAGAGCGACGAGCAGTACTTC
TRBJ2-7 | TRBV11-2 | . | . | CASSLAVGAVYEQYF | TGTGCCAGCAGCTTAGCGGTGGGGGCAGTATATGAGCAGTACTTC
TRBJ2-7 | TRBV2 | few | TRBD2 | CASSGSGTSAGEQYF | TGTGCCAGCAGTGGGTCCGGGACTAGTGCAGGCGAGCAGTACTTC
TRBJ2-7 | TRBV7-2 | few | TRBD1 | CASSYRDRAYEQYF | TGTGCCAGCAGCTACCGGGACAGGGCCTACGAGCAGTACTTC
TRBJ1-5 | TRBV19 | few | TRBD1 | CASSPGTGGRQPQHF | TGTGCCAGTAGCCCCGGGACAGGCGGTCGTCAGCCCCAGCATTTT
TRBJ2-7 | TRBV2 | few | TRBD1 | CASRRQGSSYEQYF | TGTGCCAGCAGGAGACAGGGGAGCTCCTACGAGCAGTACTTC
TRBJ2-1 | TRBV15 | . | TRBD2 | CATSRASGGFDEQFF | TGTGCCACCAGCAGAGCTAGCGGGGGGTTCGATGAGCAGTTCTTC